The 21 T cell receptor beta chains listed next were all sequenced from one sample in a study of Ad26.COV2.S vaccination and SARS-CoV-2 variants. The method was immunoSEQ multiplex PCR; TCRdb's version includes in-frame clones alone and lacks a portion of them. Altogether about half a million clones are present, 80% to 90% being singletons, with the ten largest covering 1.5% to 2%. Stated treatment: 15 to 20 received Ad26.COV2.S at low or high dose, single or two shots; 5 received placebo; per-sample allocation not given. Samples analyzed were those drawn on day 63 after the first vaccine or placebo injection. The material was peripheral blood, obtained in a trial of Ad26.COV2.S vaccine versus placebo. The source is a person between 18 and 59 years old who received the Ad26.COV2.S COVID-19 vaccine or a placebo.

The J gene is TRBJ2-1, the V gene TRBV19; D unclear. The germline CDR1 and CDR2 sequences are LNHDA and SQIVND (reference sequence). Between the trimmed V and J ends, which lost 11 bases and 9 bases, there was a span of 11 bases. CDR3 length: 10 residues. The CDR3 spells CAGYKIEQFF. The DNA of the CDR3 is TGTGCCGGATACAAAATTGAGCAGTTCTTC.

This chain connects TRBV5-1 to TRBJ1-2; D is unclear. The germline V gene encodes CDR1 SGHRS and CDR2 YFSETQ. V dropped 4 bases and J dropped 6 bases, with 16 bases sitting between them. This CDR3 region has 14 residues. CDR3 DNA sequence: TGCGCCAGCAGCCCCCTGACTGGGATCGATGGCTACACCTTC. Protein: CASSPLTGIDGYTF.

J is TRBJ1-6 and V is TRBV6-2 or TRBV6-3; D ambiguous. The germline V and J ends were trimmed by 5 bases and 9 bases, with 17 bases remaining between them. This CDR3 spans 15 amino acids. Germline assignment: CDR1 MNHEY and CDR2 SVGEGT. CDR3: CASSRRGLSGSPLHF. CDR3 nucleotides: TGTGCCAGCAGTCGCCGAGGGTTATCGGGTTCACCCCTCCACTTT.

The gene calls are TRBV3-1 (or the pseudogene TRBV3-2) and TRBJ2-7; 9 nucleotides agree with TRBD1. Germline CDR1 reads LGHDT; CDR2 reads YNNKEL (reference sequence). The J segment lost 3 bases and the V segment lost 4 bases, leaving 1 base of the junction unmatched. The CDR3 is 13 amino acids. The CDR3: CASSPDRGYEQYF. The DNA of the CDR3 is TGTGCCAGCAGCCCGGACAGGGGCTACGAGCAGTACTTC.

DNA for the CDR3: TGTGCCAGCAGTATGACTAGCGGGAAAAAGTCAGCCTACGAGCAGTACTTC. Protein: CASSMTSGKKSAYEQYF. The V call is TRBV27, the J call TRBJ2-7; the match to TRBD2 covers 11 bases. Germline CDR1 reads MNHEY; CDR2 reads SMNVEV (reference sequence). V dropped 5 bases and J dropped 2; count of bases not matched to a gene: 11. The CDR3 is 17 amino acids.

The chain links TRBV15 to TRBJ2-5; possible D gene TRBD2, 5 bases. This CDR3 has 17 amino acids. Per germline, CDR1 LNHNV and CDR2 YYDKDF (reference sequence). Trimming removed 3 bases from V and 5 bases from J, with 22 bases in between. As DNA, the CDR3 is TGTGCCACCAGCAGGCGGCGGGTGACCGGTGTGGGGGAGACCCAGTACTTC. Amino acids: CATSRRRVTGVGETQYF.

The V and J genes are TRBV7-9 and TRBJ1-1; D remains ambiguous. The ends were cut back, 1 base at V and 6 bases at J, with 24 bases in the middle. Looked up from germline, CDR1 is SEHNR and CDR2 is FQNEAQ (reference sequence). CDR3 length: 18 amino acids. As DNA, the CDR3 is TGTGCCAGCAGCTTAGTTTCCGTGACATTCGAACCTTACCCTGAAGCTTTCTTT. This codes for CASSLVSVTFEPYPEAFF.

This sequence joins TRBV7-2 and TRBJ2-1, with 11 bases identical to TRBD2. CDR3 length: 17 amino acids. J lost 7 bases, V lost 3 bases, and 11 bases had no gene match. The germline V gene encodes CDR1 SGHTA and CDR2 FQGNSA. The DNA for the CDR3 is TGTGCCAGCAGCTTCGATCCGGGACTAGCGGCTTCAAATGAGCAGTTCTTC. Its translation is CASSFDPGLAASNEQFF. Full variable domain (remainder filled in from reference TRBV7-2 and TRBJ2-1): GAGVSQSPSNKVTEKGKDVELRCDPISGHTALYWYRQSLGQGLEFLIYFQGNSAPDKSGLPSDRFSAERTGGSVSTLTIQRTQQEDSAVYLCASSFDPGLAASNEQFFGPGTRLTVL.

The chain is built from TRBV18 and TRBJ2-2, with D maybe TRBD2 (6 bases). Trimming took off 5 bases at V and 1 base at J, with 8 bases between the two ends. The CDR3 is 14 amino acids. Germline CDR1 reads KGHSH; CDR2 reads LQKENI. The CDR3 loop reads CASSSSGNTGELFF. The CDR3 DNA follows: TGTGCCAGCTCAAGTAGCGGGAACACCGGGGAGCTGTTTTTT.

The chain has TRBV27 and TRBJ2-4, with 8 bases aligning to TRBD1. This CDR3 is built from 17 residues. J lost 7 bases, V lost 5 bases, and 16 bases had no gene match. The germline V gene encodes CDR1 MNHEY and CDR2 SMNVEV (reference sequence). DNA for the CDR3: TGTGCCAGCAGTCCGAACCGGGACAGGTGGCCCGGCAACATTCAGTACTTC. This encodes CASSPNRDRWPGNIQYF.

J is TRBJ2-3 and V is TRBV11-2, with a tentative D call TRBD2 (5 bases). V lost 1 base to trimming and J lost 1 base, with 15 bases between them. The CDR3 is made up of 17 amino acids. Germline lookup yields CDR1 SGHAT and CDR2 FQNNGV. DNA of the CDR3: TGTGCCAGCAGCTTAGGGGTCGGGGAGTGGGGCACAGATACGCAGTATTTT. This sequence encodes CASSLGVGEWGTDTQYF.

V is TRBV6-1 and J is TRBJ1-2; D not certain. Trimming stripped 1 base from V and 0 bases from J, with 9 bases between. The CDR3 loop spans 15 amino acids. Germline V gene data show CDR1 as MNHNS and CDR2 as SASEGT. The CDR3 here is CASSEDSRANYGYTF. The CDR3 nucleotides are TGTGCCAGCAGTGAAGACTCCAGAGCTAACTATGGCTACACCTTC.

The V call is TRBV27, the J call TRBJ2-3; D remains unclear. The V end lost 0 bases, the J end lost 0 bases, and 7 bases lay between the germline ends. Germline loops: CDR1 MNHEY, CDR2 SMNVEV (reference sequence). CDR3 length equals 15 residues. The CDR3 DNA reads as TGTGCCAGCAGTTTATCCCCTAGGAGCACAGATACGCAGTATTTT. Amino acids: CASSLSPRSTDTQYF.

The gene calls are TRBV19 and TRBJ1-3; D is ambiguous. The CDR3 sequence is 15 residues long. Germline-derived CDR1 and CDR2 are LNHDA and SQIVND (reference sequence). V was pared by 4 bases and J by 0 bases, with 10 bases between. Written as DNA, the CDR3 is TGTGCCAGTAGTACAATACGCTACTCTGGAAACACCATATATTTT. This encodes CASSTIRYSGNTIYF.

Only a few counts were recorded for this clone. The chain links TRBV30 to TRBJ1-1, with D perhaps TRBD1 (6 bases). The CDR3 consists of 15 residues. Germline CDR1 GTSNPN, CDR2 SVGIG (reference sequence). V lost 2 bases, J lost 3 bases, and 16 bases lay in between. The CDR3 here is CAWSPLGGYDTEAFF. Here the CDR3 DNA reads TGTGCCTGGAGTCCCCTAGGGGGGTATGACACTGAAGCTTTCTTT. Full variable domain (missing parts from reference TRBV30 and TRBJ1-1): SQTIHQWPATLVQPVGSPLSLECTVEGTSNPNLYWYRQAAGRGLQLLFYSVGIGQISSEVPQNLSASRPQDRQFILSSKKLLLSDSGFYLCAWSPLGGYDTEAFFGQGTRLTVV.

This clone has only a few counts. V and J are TRBV11-1 and TRBJ2-1; TRBD1 matches at 8 bases. J gave up 3 bases and V 6 bases, and 7 bases lay outside the gene matches. The germline CDR1 and CDR2 sequences are SGHAT and FQDESV (reference sequence). There are 15 residues in the CDR3. CDR3 residues: CASSPGTGDYNEQFF. The CDR3 coding sequence is TGTGCCAGCAGTCCCGGGACAGGTGACTACAATGAGCAGTTCTTC.

This chain uses TRBV7-2 with TRBJ1-6; 9 bases agree with TRBD1. This CDR3 comprises 15 residues. Germline CDR1 SGHTA, CDR2 FQGNSA. The V segment lost 3 bases and the J segment 7 bases; nucleotides outside the gene matches: 4. The CDR3, as DNA: TGTGCCAGCAGCTTCGGCACAGGGGGCAATTCACCCCTCCACTTT. Amino acids: CASSFGTGGNSPLHF.

V usage is TRBV18 and J usage is TRBJ1-4; D unresolved. The CDR3 loop spans 19 amino acids. In germline, CDR1 is KGHSH, CDR2 LQKENI. V shed 1 base and J shed 0 bases, with 18 bases lying between them. DNA for the CDR3: TGTGCCAGCTCACCACTGGTTCTCTCAATGGGGTCAACTAATGAAAAACTGTTTTTT. It codes for CASSPLVLSMGSTNEKLFF.

The CDR3 spells CASGASTGWDEQFF. The CDR3 coding sequence is TGTGCCAGCGGCGCGTCAACAGGGTGGGATGAGCAGTTCTTC. This rearrangement joins TRBV7-9 to TRBJ2-1; the D gene is possibly TRBD1 (6 bases). The V and J ends lost 8 bases and 8 bases respectively, with 19 bases between them. CDR1 and CDR2 (germline): SEHNR, FQNEAQ (reference sequence). The CDR3 sequence is 14 residues long.

The rearrangement uses TRBV6-1 and TRBJ1-1; the match to TRBD1 covers 8 bases. The CDR3 runs 17 residues. Germline V gene lookup returns CDR1 MNHNS and CDR2 SASEGT. Losses at the gene ends were 2 bases for V and 2 bases for J; bases not matched to a gene: 10. The CDR3 loop is CASSEFGTGGKNTEAFF. CDR3 DNA sequence: TGTGCCAGCAGTGAATTCGGCACAGGGGGGAAAAACACTGAAGCTTTCTTT.

This sequence joins TRBV18 and TRBJ2-5; D not resolved. The CDR3 consists of 16 residues. The V end lost 4 bases, the J end lost 1 base, and 16 bases lay between the germline ends. Germline CDR1 and CDR2: KGHSH and LQKENI. The DNA for the CDR3 is TGTGCCAGCTCACTGAGTAGAGGTAGTGTCCAAGAGACCCAGTACTTC. Amino acid sequence: CASSLSRGSVQETQYF.